What follows are 5 T cell receptor beta chains derived from one specimen sequenced in a study of blood T cell repertoires in COVID-19. Some clones are missing from TCRdb's copy, which holds only in-frame ones; the method was immunoSEQ multiplex PCR. This table has around 310,000 clones, over 85% appearing once. The sequencing input was PBMCs or T cells enriched from blood (not recorded which). The receptor source for this set is a woman younger than 45 who had recovered from COVID-19.

The chain carries TRBV30 and TRBJ2-2, with 8 bases lining up with TRBD1. CDR3 size: 14 residues. Losses at the gene ends were 0 bases for V and 8 bases for J; bases not matched to a gene: 5. CDR1 and CDR2 from the germline V gene are GTSNPN and SVGIG (reference sequence). The CDR3 DNA sequence: TGTGCCTGGAGTGTGTGGCAGGGGGCTGGGGAGCTGTTTTTT. This codes for CAWSVWQGAGELFF.

For the CDR3, the DNA is TGTGCCAGCAGCTACGGAGTAGCCGGTGAGCAGTTCTTC. The encoded protein is CASSYGVAGEQFF. The chain combines TRBV9 with TRBJ2-1; no firm D call. From germline, CDR1 is SGDLS and CDR2 YYNGEE. Trimming left V 4 bases short and J 9 bases short, with 14 bases between. The CDR3 totals 13 residues.

This clone was recorded only once. The chain employs TRBV11-2 and TRBJ2-7; 11 bases line up with TRBD2. After removal of 1 base from V and 4 bases from J, the junction contained 9 bases not matched to a gene. Germline lookup yields CDR1 SGHAT and CDR2 FQNNGV. The CDR3 is made up of 17 amino acids. The DNA for the CDR3 is TGTGCCAGCAGCTTAGTAGGTTGGGGGACTAGCGGATACGAGCAGTACTTC. This translates into CASSLVGWGTSGYEQYF.

This chain joins TRBV5-1 and TRBJ1-2; the D is unclear. The CDR3 is made up of 14 amino acids. The germline CDR1 and CDR2 sequences are SGHRS and YFSETQ. Trimming removed 5 bases at V and 5 bases at J, with 16 bases between. For the CDR3, the DNA is TGCGCCAGCAGATTCCGGACTGCGTGGTATGGCTACACCTTC. Amino acids: CASRFRTAWYGYTF.

The CDR3 sequence is CASSSSWATRDTQYF. The CDR3 DNA sequence: TGTGCCAGTAGTAGCAGTTGGGCCACTCGCGATACGCAGTATTTT. This chain uses TRBV19 with TRBJ2-3; no definite D call. Germline V lookup: CDR1 LNHDA, CDR2 SQIVND (reference sequence). The V and J ends lost 4 bases and 6 bases respectively, with 17 bases between them. The CDR3 is 15 residues long.